This T cell receptor beta chain is from a study of shared clonotypes between healthy human individuals. Regarding the study as a whole: Clonotypes which were not shared had lower generation probabilities than clonotypes that all four donors shared. Generally, naive subsets (rather than memory subsets) showed larger estimated richness.

Points on this clone: Its antigen is undetermined.

The authors loaded about 200 ng DNA, tens of thousands of T cell genomes, into sorted-subset replicate PCRs. Data came from immunoSEQ multiplex PCR; TCRdb stores just in-frame clones and leaves some out. Of about 1,800,000 clones detected, roughly 95% appear once; the ten largest clones hold more than 0.9%. The V gene's germline CDR1 is GTSNPN and CDR2 SVGIG (reference sequence). This CDR3 has 13 amino acids. Trimming took off 2 bases at V and 6 bases at J, with 12 bases between the two ends. Naive CD8 cells lacked CD45RO, underwent positive selection for CCR7 and left out terminally differentiated effector memory CD45RA+ cells.

This sequence joins TRBV30 and TRBJ2-3; the D gene is possibly TRBD2 (6 bases). Sample: naive CD8+ T cells sorted from blood. This clonotype was sampled from a young man in good health. CDR3 protein: CAWSSAGTDTQYF. The CDR3 DNA reads as TGTGCCTGGAGTTCGGCGGGGACGGATACGCAGTATTTT.